One T cell receptor (beta chain) is described in this entry. Its antigen is unknown. Clones were sequenced by immunoSEQ multiplex PCR, and TCRdb holds only the in-frame ones, with some missing. The sample has tens of thousands of clones; 88% are singletons. The data derive from a study of graft-versus-host responses after intestinal transplantation. Across the whole study: Each recipient received a multivisceral, liver-intestinal, or isolated intestinal graft. Among the recipients, all got anti-thymocyte globulin induction and then tacrolimus and steroids for roughly three years. Study results and caveats: Early after transplant, HvG declines were associated with peak levels of circulating GvH clones. Allografts carried high graft-versus-host to host-versus-graft clonal ratios in patients having graft-donor T cell macrochimerism.

The sequencing used unstimulated CD4+ T cells sorted from spleen or lymph node cells, collected before transplant. This sequence was found in a human donor who was the organ donor for an intestinal transplant.

The CDR3: CASSPRGGDSSYNEQFF. CDR3 nucleotide sequence: TGCGCCAGCAGCCCAAGGGGGGGCGATAGCTCCTACAATGAGCAGTTCTTC. This sequence joins TRBV4-1 and TRBJ2-1, with TRBD2 as a possible D gene (7 bases). V lost 4 bases, J lost 0 bases, and 16 bases lay in between. CDR3 size: 17 residues. CDR1 MGHRA and CDR2 YSYEKL come from the germline V gene.